This entry features one TCR beta chain sequence. These data are taken from a study of blood T cell repertoires in COVID-19. Study processing details: Amplified reference gene primers provided the basis for estimating nucleated cell counts. Libraries were prepared by immunoSEQ multiplex PCR; TCRdb keeps only in-frame clonotypes and omits some of them. V and J calls and clone size come straight from that table; D and trimming were deduced from the DNA. The sample has around 170,000 clones; 80% to 90% are singletons. Germline CDR1 KGHSH, CDR2 LQKENI. V shed 3 bases, J shed 2 bases, and the junction held 7 bases outside the gene matches. The CDR3 length is 16 residues.

Sequencing used peripheral blood. This TCR came from a man aged 50 to 60 with active or convalescent COVID-19. The chain links TRBV18 to TRBJ2-3, with 8 bases lining up with TRBD2. The CDR3 protein is CASSPAGGATTDTQYF. CDR3 DNA: TGTGCCAGCTCACCCGCGGGAGGTGCAACCACAGATACGCAGTATTTT.